Listed below are T cell receptor beta chains from one sample, sequenced in a study of blood T cells in healthy people across ages. TCRdb called the 5' RACE reads again in MiXCR, with one record for every CDR3 protein. The sample has 1.5 million to 2 million distinct CDR3 sequences, less than 50% seen once. The sample was blood. Source of these receptors: a woman in her thirties or forties in good health. CDR3s include the opening cysteine and the closing phenylalanine or tryptophan. Size is stated for part of the rows, as once, few or many counts, or as a class when the clone is expanded.

- TRBJ2-7 TRBV4-3 CASSQEGGRSYEQYF
few TRBJ2-7 TRBV10-2 CASMGRSYEQYF
once TRBJ1-2 TRBV28 CASSLPGTGGNYGYTF
few TRBJ2-5 TRBV20-1 CSALRAPWVQYF
- TRBJ2-3 TRBV20-1 CSAASPGQGVADTQYF
- TRBJ2-3 TRBV12-3/TRBV12-4 CASRKQGTTDTQYF
- TRBJ1-2 TRBV29-1 CSVLGDRGQTYYGYTF
- TRBJ2-3 TRBV9 CASSVDAGESTDTQYF
- TRBJ2-1 TRBV7-2 CASSLVGLGRYNEQFF
- TRBJ1-2 TRBV28 CATADRGNYGYTF
- TRBJ2-3 TRBV20-1 CSAHLGRTDTQYF
many TRBJ1-2 TRBV5-1 CASSLGTAYGYTF
- TRBJ1-5 TRBV13 CASSFDGNNQPQHF
many TRBJ2-7 TRBV29-1 CSVVKSSGEQYF
- TRBJ2-3 TRBV14 CASSQGTLAYF
few TRBJ2-3 TRBV27 CASSRVPDTQYF
- TRBJ2-1 TRBV24-1 CATSDSSPNEQFF
few TRBJ2-1 TRBV27 CASARSVHNEQFF
- TRBJ2-3 TRBV29-1 CSYKRGVLADTQYF
- TRBJ1-6 TRBV5-6 CASSRRLQSTSYNSPLHF
- TRBJ1-4 TRBV3-1 CASSSRGKLFF
once TRBJ2-1 TRBV5-6 CASSFDDEQFF
- TRBJ2-7 TRBV7-2 CASSPAGTGFSYEQYF
- TRBJ1-1 TRBV12-3/TRBV12-4 CASREQGRGIKAFF
few TRBJ1-2 TRBV27 CASSLLGENYGYTF
few TRBJ2-6 TRBV5-6 CASSGPVMTF
- TRBJ2-1 TRBV6-5 CASSYSGDNYNEQFF
- TRBJ2-1 TRBV5-4 CASSGSGGEGNEQFF